The clone carrying this T cell receptor beta chain was found many times. Its target is unknown. The V gene end was trimmed by 7 bases and the J gene end by 5 bases; junction bases not matched to a gene: 9. CDR1 SQVTM and CDR2 ANQGSEA come from the germline V gene. CDR3 length equals 13 residues. These data are taken from a study of response to subunit inactivated influenza vaccine. Study results and caveats: New T cells are recruited in small numbers by each seasonal influenza vaccination, according to the authors' suggestion.

TCRdb reprocessed the RT-PCR reads via MiXCR and lists one record per CDR3 protein. The sample has under 550,000 distinct CDR3 sequences; roughly 7.6% are singletons. The source was PBMCs from blood, collected roughly 24 months after vaccination. V gene TRBV29-1 combines with J gene TRBJ2-7; 9 bases line up with TRBD1. The sequence was obtained from a man between 45 and 75 years old who received an inactivated influenza vaccine. The CDR3 coding sequence is TGCAGCGCAATGGGACAGGGACGCAACGAGCAGTACTTC. Amino acids: CSAMGQGRNEQYF.